The 18 T cell receptor beta chains reported below all come from one sample, sequenced in a study of T cell clones after liver transplantation. Measured with immunoSEQ multiplex PCR; TCRdb has only the in-frame clones, and not every one. The sample comprises roughly 49,000 clones, 55% to 75% of which are singletons, and over 9.5% rests with the top ten. The material sequenced was CD4+ T cells from blood, taken roughly 56 months after liver transplant. These TCRs come from a human patient who received a liver transplant. Some T cells may have come from the graft donor.

The chain couples TRBV14 to TRBJ1-1, with no clear D. The V end lost 1 base, the J end lost 4 bases, and 10 bases lay between the germline ends. Germline loops: CDR1 SGHDN, CDR2 FVKESK. The CDR3 is 14 amino acids. The CDR3 is CASSQARVGTEAFF. In DNA form, the CDR3 reads TGTGCCAGCAGCCAAGCTAGGGTAGGCACTGAAGCTTTCTTT. The complete variable domain, with remaining parts taken from reference TRBV14 and TRBJ1-1, reads EAGVTQFPSHSVIEKGQTVTLRCDPISGHDNLYWYRRVMGKEIKFLLHFVKESKQDESGMPNNRFLAERTGGTYSTLKVQPAELEDSGVYFCASSQARVGTEAFFGQGTRLTVV.

This clone was seen more than once but under ten times. The chain uses TRBV19 and TRBJ2-2, with D possibly TRBD2 on 6 matching bases. This CDR3 is built from 16 residues. The germline gives CDR1 LNHDA, CDR2 SQIVND (reference sequence). Trimming removed 3 bases from V and 2 bases from J, with 13 bases in between. This chain's CDR3 is CASSIPWGVNTGELFF. The CDR3 nucleotides are TGTGCCAGTAGTATTCCGTGGGGGGTTAACACCGGGGAGCTGTTTTTT.

Here the CDR3 reads CASSPSPRTDTQYF. In DNA form, the CDR3 reads TGTGCCAGCAGCCCCTCTCCGCGCACAGATACGCAGTATTTT. The chain couples TRBV11-2 to TRBJ2-3; the D is unclear. The V and J ends lost 5 bases and 1 base respectively, with 10 bases between them. Germline lookup yields CDR1 SGHAT and CDR2 FQNNGV. This CDR3 comprises 14 residues.

V and J are TRBV11-2 and TRBJ1-1; tentatively, D is TRBD1 (5 bases). Germline CDR1 is SGHAT and CDR2 is FQNNGV. V was trimmed by 3 bases and J by 5 bases, leaving 16 bases between them. The CDR3 extends over 15 amino acids. The CDR3 coding sequence is TGTGCCAGCAGCTTGGACCAGGGAAGAAGGACTGAAGCTTTCTTT. It is translated as CASSLDQGRRTEAFF.

V usage is TRBV29-1 and J usage is TRBJ1-2, with 8 bases that match TRBD1. The V gene's germline CDR1 is SQVTM and CDR2 ANQGSEA. The CDR3 covers 13 residues. Unmatched junction bases numbered 4, after V lost 3 bases and J lost 4 bases. In DNA form, the CDR3 reads TGCAGCGTTGATCCAGGGGGCGGCTATGGCTACACCTTC. It encodes CSVDPGGGYGYTF.

The chain combines TRBV29-1 with TRBJ2-3; D is perhaps TRBD2 (5 bases). Germline loops: CDR1 SQVTM, CDR2 ANQGSEA. The length of the CDR3 is 16 residues. With 5 bases removed from V and 0 bases from J, the gap between germline ends came to 18 bases. CDR3: CSVLMRENPSTDTQYF. The CDR3, as DNA: TGCAGCGTTTTGATGAGGGAAAACCCTAGCACAGATACGCAGTATTTT.

The chain recombines TRBV9 with TRBJ2-3, with D perhaps TRBD1 (5 bases). The CDR3 loop spans 14 amino acids. Germline V gene data show CDR1 as SGDLS and CDR2 as YYNGEE. The germline V and J ends were trimmed by 0 bases and 4 bases, with 9 bases remaining between them. The CDR3 DNA follows: TGTGCCAGCAGCGTAGGGGGCATTTCAGATACGCAGTATTTT. It codes for CASSVGGISDTQYF.

Turning to this clone: The same CDR3 also results from other DNA sequences found in this sample. This rearrangement joins TRBV11-3 to TRBJ2-1; D remains ambiguous. From germline, CDR1 is SGHNT and CDR2 YENEEA. V lost 2 bases, J lost 5 bases, and 7 bases lay in between. The length of the CDR3 is 13 residues. CDR3 DNA sequence: TGTGCCAGCAGCTTATCTCAGCACAATGAGCAGTTCTTC. Amino acid sequence: CASSLSQHNEQFF.

The J gene is TRBJ1-2, the V gene TRBV6-1; perhaps TRBD1 as D (6 bases). Trimming removed 4 bases at V and 6 bases at J, with 12 bases between. Germline values: CDR1 MNHNS, CDR2 SASEGT. This CDR3 has 13 residues. The CDR3 DNA follows: TGTGCCAGCAGTGGTCGGGGGCGACATGGCTACACCTTC. Residues: CASSGRGRHGYTF.

The chain carries TRBV9 and TRBJ2-7; 13 bases align to TRBD2. This CDR3 has 16 residues. The V segment lost 0 bases and the J segment 2 bases; nucleotides outside the gene matches: 2. Germline V gene lookup returns CDR1 SGDLS and CDR2 YYNGEE. CDR3 protein: CASSVVGTSGAYEQYF. The CDR3 region has the DNA TGTGCCAGCAGCGTAGTAGGGACTAGCGGGGCCTACGAGCAGTACTTC. The full variable domain, rest sourced from reference TRBV9 and TRBJ2-7, is DSGVTQTPKHLITATGQRVTLRCSPRSGDLSVYWYQQSLDQGLQFLIQYYNGEERAKGNILERFSAQQFPDLHSELNLSSLELGDSALYFCASSVVGTSGAYEQYFGPGTRLTVT.

There are a few counts of this clone. The chain uses TRBV6-6 and TRBJ2-2; 7 positions match TRBD1. The CDR3 loop spans 16 amino acids. Trimming at V came to 5 bases and at J to 6 bases, leaving 12 bases not matched to a gene. CDR1 and CDR2 (germline): MNHNY, SVGAGI (reference sequence). The CDR3 loop is CASSPTGPLGSGELFF. The CDR3 region has the DNA TGTGCCAGCAGTCCGACAGGGCCTCTGGGTTCCGGGGAGCTGTTTTTT.

This rearrangement joins TRBV5-4 to TRBJ2-3; no clear D gene. V lost 0 bases and J lost 2, with 16 bases in between. Germline V CDR1 and CDR2: SGHNT, YYREEE (reference sequence). The CDR3 consists of 17 residues. CDR3 nucleotides: TGTGCCAGCAGCTTGGCCTTTGGGGTGAGGAACACAGATACGCAGTATTTT. Translating it yields CASSLAFGVRNTDTQYF.

The chain joins TRBV5-8 to TRBJ1-1; 9 bases fit TRBD1. This CDR3 spans 16 amino acids. CDR1 SGHTS and CDR2 YDEGEE come from the germline V gene. V gave up 5 bases and J gave up 1 base; unmatched junction bases: 9. This CDR3 is CASRPTGTGWNTEAFF. The CDR3 DNA reads TGTGCCAGCAGACCTACCGGGACAGGGTGGAACACTGAAGCTTTCTTT.

The gene calls are TRBV9 and TRBJ1-1; D is unresolved. The V gene's germline CDR1 is SGDLS and CDR2 YYNGEE. The CDR3 consists of 14 residues. V gave up 0 bases and J gave up 8 bases, with 14 bases separating them. As DNA, the CDR3 is TGTGCCAGCAGCGTAGATGACGGCCAAAGGGAAGCTTTCTTT. This sequence encodes CASSVDDGQREAFF.

This chain uses TRBV28 with TRBJ2-1, with TRBD1 matching 8 bases. J was trimmed by 8 bases and V by 10 bases; bases with no gene match: 7. Germline loops: CDR1 MDHEN, CDR2 SYDVKM. The CDR3 runs 12 residues. CDR3 coding DNA: TGTGCCACCAACGACAGGGGCGATGAGCAGTTCTTC. Amino acid sequence: CATNDRGDEQFF.

This clone turned up a few times. The V gene is TRBV11-1, the J gene TRBJ1-2, with D unresolved. This CDR3 has 14 residues. Trimming removed 5 bases at V and 1 base at J, with 11 bases between. Germline CDR1 and CDR2: SGHAT and FQDESV (reference sequence). In nucleotides, the CDR3 is TGTGCCAGCAGCCCATGGACGGATAACTATGGCTACACCTTC. It specifies CASSPWTDNYGYTF.

The chain links TRBV18 to TRBJ2-7; TRBD1 might be the D (6 bases). This CDR3 spans 13 amino acids. The germline V gene has CDR1 KGHSH and CDR2 LQKENI. V was shortened by 1 base and J by 2 bases, with 6 bases between the two germline ends. The CDR3: CASSPQGAYEQYF. The DNA for the CDR3 is TGTGCCAGCTCACCACAGGGGGCCTACGAGCAGTACTTC.

J is TRBJ2-2 and V is TRBV5-4, with 12 bases that match TRBD2. From germline, CDR1 is SGHNT and CDR2 YYREEE (reference sequence). This CDR3 spans 17 amino acids. Losses at the gene ends were 4 bases for V and 8 bases for J; bases not matched to a gene: 12. The CDR3 DNA is TGTGCCAGCAGCACAAACCCGGGACTAGCGGGTTCTGGGGAGCTGTTTTTT. Protein product: CASSTNPGLAGSGELFF.